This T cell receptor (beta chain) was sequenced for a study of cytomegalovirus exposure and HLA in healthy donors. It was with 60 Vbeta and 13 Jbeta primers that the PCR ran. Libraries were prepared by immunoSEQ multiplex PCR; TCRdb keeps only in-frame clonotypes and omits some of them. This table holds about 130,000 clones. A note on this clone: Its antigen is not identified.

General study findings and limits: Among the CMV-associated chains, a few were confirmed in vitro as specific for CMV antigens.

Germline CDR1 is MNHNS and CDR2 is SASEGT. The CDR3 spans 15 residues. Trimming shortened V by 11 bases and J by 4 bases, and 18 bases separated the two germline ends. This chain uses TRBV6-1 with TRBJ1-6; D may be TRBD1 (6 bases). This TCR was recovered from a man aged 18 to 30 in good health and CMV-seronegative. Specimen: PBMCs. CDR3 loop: CAATRDTLYNSPLHF. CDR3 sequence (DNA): TGTGCCGCGACCCGGGACACTTTATATAATTCACCCCTCCACTTT.